The clone carrying this T cell receptor (beta chain) was detected many times. Its matching antigen is unknown. The CDR3 totals 15 residues. Germline-derived CDR1 and CDR2 are SGHRS and YFSETQ. The germline V and J ends were trimmed by 0 bases and 0 bases, with 7 bases remaining between them. Library preparation (for TCRbeta) was performed with unique molecular identifiers. TCRdb independently ran MiXCR on the PCR reads; one entry per CDR3 protein. The repertoire includes 250,000 to 300,000 distinct CDR3 sequences, roughly 7.8% of them detected once, and 9.1% sits in the top ten. This record belongs to a study of T-cell reconstitution after alpha-beta-depleted transplantation in children. Study observations and caveats: At one year after transplant, newly produced T cells mostly accounted for T-cell counts and diversity.

The sample was peripheral blood, taken 360 days after TCRalphabeta/CD19-depleted stem cell transplant. The source of this sequence is a female patient aged 2 to 10 who had a stem cell transplant for Fanconi anemia, so the T cells may come from the graft donor. This chain connects TRBV5-1 to TRBJ1-3; D is unclear. The CDR3 nucleotides are TGCGCCAGCAGCTTGGATTGGACCTCTGGAAACACCATATATTTT. Protein product: CASSLDWTSGNTIYF.